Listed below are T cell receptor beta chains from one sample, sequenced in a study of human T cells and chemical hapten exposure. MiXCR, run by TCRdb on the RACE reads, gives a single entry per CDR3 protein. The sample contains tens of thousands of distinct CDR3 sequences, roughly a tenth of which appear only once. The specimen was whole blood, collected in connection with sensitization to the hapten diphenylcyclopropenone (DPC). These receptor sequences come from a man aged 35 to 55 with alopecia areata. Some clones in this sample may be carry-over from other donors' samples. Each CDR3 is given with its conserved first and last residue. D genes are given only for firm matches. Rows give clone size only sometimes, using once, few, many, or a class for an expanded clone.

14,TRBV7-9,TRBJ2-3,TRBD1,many,CASSRTGGTDTQYF,TGTGCCAGCAGCCGGACAGGGGGCACAGATACGCAGTATTTT
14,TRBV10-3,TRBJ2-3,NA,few,CAISESLSLDTQYF,TGTGCCATCAGTGAGTCCTTAAGTTTGGATACGCAGTATTTT
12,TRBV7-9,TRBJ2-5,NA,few,CASSPDTETQYF,TGTGCCAGCAGCCCCGATACAGAGACCCAGTACTTC
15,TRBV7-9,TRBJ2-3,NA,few,CASSPPWEATDTQYF,TGTGCCAGCAGCCCGCCCTGGGAGGCTACAGATACGCAGTATTTT
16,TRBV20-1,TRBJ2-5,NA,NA,CSARQTVDVRAGSQYF,TGCAGTGCCAGACAAACAGTCGACGTCCGGGCCGGGAGCCAGTACTTC
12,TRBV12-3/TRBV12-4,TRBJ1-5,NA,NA,CASSLLDQPQHF,TGTGCCAGCAGTCTCCTAGACCAGCCCCAGCATTTT
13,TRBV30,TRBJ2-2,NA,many,CAWSLHDLGELFF,TGTGCCTGGAGTCTGCACGACTTGGGGGAGCTGTTTTTT
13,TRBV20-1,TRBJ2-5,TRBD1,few,CSASGTDQETQYF,TGCAGTGCTAGTGGGACAGACCAAGAGACCCAGTACTTC
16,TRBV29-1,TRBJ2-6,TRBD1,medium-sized,CSVSGQGSSGANVLTF,TGCAGCGTTTCCGGACAGGGGAGCTCTGGGGCCAACGTCCTGACTTTC
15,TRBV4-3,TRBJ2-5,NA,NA,CASSQDRQGQETQYF,TGCGCCAGCAGCCAAGATAGGCAGGGGCAAGAGACCCAGTACTTC
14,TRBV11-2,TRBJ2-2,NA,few,CASSSETRIGELFF,TGTGCCAGCAGCTCCGAAACCCGAATTGGGGAGCTGTTTTTT
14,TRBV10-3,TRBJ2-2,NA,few,CAISSPSATGELFF,TGTGCCATCAGTAGCCCCAGTGCCACCGGGGAGCTGTTTTTT
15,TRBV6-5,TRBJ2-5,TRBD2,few,CASSSGTSKQETQYF,TGTGCCAGCAGTTCCGGGACTAGCAAGCAAGAGACCCAGTACTTC
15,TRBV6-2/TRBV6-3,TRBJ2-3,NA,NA,CASSYLRARADTQYF,TGTGCCAGCAGTTACCTGAGGGCCAGGGCAGATACGCAGTATTTT
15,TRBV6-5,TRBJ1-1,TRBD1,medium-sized,CASSPGTGGRTEAFF,TGTGCCAGCAGTCCCGGGACAGGGGGACGCACTGAAGCTTTCTTT
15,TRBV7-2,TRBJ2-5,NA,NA,CASSPPGLLQETQYF,TGTGCCAGCAGCCCCCCGGGACTGCTCCAAGAGACCCAGTACTTC